Sequencing of this TCR beta chain was carried out in a study of cytomegalovirus exposure and HLA in healthy donors. For the study at large: Sequencing of about 179 million T cells in an earlier analysis found around 120 million unique TCR beta sequences. Among the approximately 400 donors who were genotyped, approximately 83% fell in the genetic ancestry cluster that is associated with self-reported Caucasian donors.

With respect to this clone: What it binds is not known.

Study-wide results and limits: Across donors, most TCRs were seen rarely, yet some public ones were widespread.

Germline CDR1 and CDR2: SGHRS and YFSETQ. Unmatched junction bases numbered 9, after V lost 0 bases and J lost 3 bases. The CDR3 has 18 amino acids. It was with 60 Vbeta and 13 Jbeta primers that the PCR ran. In the study's own analysis: Per a later analysis, the number of unique TCR beta chains was approximately 73 million, of which about 11 million were shared. Only in-frame clones appear in the TCRdb table, and some are missing; sequencing was by immunoSEQ multiplex PCR. Clone size and the V and J calls come from that table; the DNA yielded D and trimming. In the table there are 100,000 to 150,000 clones, over 60% of which are singletons.

Source material: PBMCs. The chain employs TRBV5-1 and TRBJ2-7, with 13 bases identical to TRBD2. The sequence was obtained from a woman aged 40 to 50 in good health and CMV-seropositive. The CDR3: CASSLAPRTSGSHYEQYF. CDR3 DNA: TGCGCCAGCAGCTTGGCCCCCAGGACTAGCGGGAGTCACTACGAGCAGTACTTC.